This note documents a single TCR beta chain sequence. Its antigen is still unknown. The data belong to a study of CD8+ T cells in alopecia areata. cDNA serving as the sequencing template came from extracted, reverse transcribed RNA. Profiling relied on immunoSEQ multiplex PCR, and the TCRdb table lists in-frame clones only, not all of them. The sample shows under 250,000 clones, roughly 50% of them seen only once. Study-level points and caveats: Sequencing of scalp samples also includes resident alphabeta T cells from normal skin.

This CDR3 spans 14 amino acids. The germline CDR1 and CDR2 sequences are LGHNA and YNFKEQ. Trimming removed 1 base at V and 3 bases at J, with 9 bases between. The chain has TRBV4-2 and TRBJ2-5; D is ambiguous. This clonotype was obtained from a human donor in good health. Sequencing was done on a sample of CD8+ T cells sorted from blood. The CDR3 spells CASSQAAPEETQYF. The CDR3 DNA sequence: TGTGCCAGCAGCCAAGCGGCTCCTGAAGAGACCCAGTACTTC.